The rows below give T cell receptor beta chains drawn from one sample of a study of T-cell reconstitution after alpha-beta-depleted transplantation in children. TCRdb fed the PCR reads into MiXCR, producing one record per CDR3 protein. The table shows around 600,000 distinct CDR3 sequences, with about 21% occurring only once. This material consisted of PBMCs, mostly from graft donor cells, taken 360 days after TCRalphabeta/CD19-depleted stem cell transplant. All receptors come from a boy in the first two years of life who had a stem cell transplant for acute myeloid leukemia, so the T cells may come from the graft donor. Each CDR3 is given with its conserved first and last residue. The order of the fields is V gene, clone size, CDR3 length, D gene, J gene, CDR3 DNA, CDR3 protein. A D gene is named only where the DNA matches it firmly. Clone size is not always given. Where it is, it says once, few, many or a class for expanded clones.

TRBV12-3/TRBV12-4	many	13	-	TRBJ1-2	TGTGCCAGCAGTTTCGGTCAGGCCTATGGCTACACCTTC	CASSFGQAYGYTF
TRBV7-9	many	14	-	TRBJ2-1	TGTGCCAGCAGCCGACTAGGAGGACCCCATGAGCAGTTCTTC	CASSRLGGPHEQFF
TRBV9	-	13	-	TRBJ1-1	TGTGCCAGCAGCGATACTCCGCAAGTTGAAGCTTTCTTT	CASSDTPQVEAFF
TRBV20-1	few	13	-	TRBJ2-7	TGCAGTGCTACCGGGACAACCTCCTACGAGCAGTACTTC	CSATGTTSYEQYF
TRBV11-2	-	20	TRBD1	TRBJ2-5	TGTGCCAGCAGCTTAGGAGGGTTTTCGCCGGGACAGGGTGGTCAAGAGACCCAGTACTTC	CASSLGGFSPGQGGQETQYF
TRBV24-1	few	14	-	TRBJ2-1	TGTGCCACCAGCCTGCGGGGCCAATACAATGAGCAGTTCTTC	CATSLRGQYNEQFF
TRBV16	few	14	-	TRBJ1-5	TGTGCCAGCAGCCGCCGGGAGGGTCATCAGCCCCAGCATTTT	CASSRREGHQPQHF
TRBV14	few	10	-	TRBJ2-7	TGTGCCAGCAGCCAAGGTGAGGAGGACTTC	CASSQGEEDF
TRBV5-1	-	14	TRBD1	TRBJ2-1	TGCGCCAGCAGCATAGGACAGGCCTACAATGAGCAGTTCTTC	CASSIGQAYNEQFF
TRBV20-1	-	12	-	TRBJ1-1	TGCAGGGGTCAAGGAAGGAGAACTGAAGCTTTCTTT	CRGQGRRTEAFF
TRBV5-1	many	15	-	TRBJ1-1	TGCGCCAGCAGCCCCCAACCGGGACTGGACACTGAAGCTTTCTTT	CASSPQPGLDTEAFF
TRBV25-1	-	14	-	TRBJ2-3	TGTGCCAGCAGTTGGGACATCGGCACAGATACGCAGTATTTT	CASSWDIGTDTQYF
TRBV12-3/TRBV12-4	-	14	TRBD1	TRBJ1-1	TGTGCCAGCAGTCCGCCAATTCAGGGGGAAAGGGCTTTCTTT	CASSPPIQGERAFF
TRBV29-1	many	13	-	TRBJ1-2	TGCAGCGTTGAAGCCATATCCAGGGGCGGCTACACCTTC	CSVEAISRGGYTF
TRBV6-6	-	13	TRBD1	TRBJ2-5	TGTGCCAGCAGGGGGACAGGGGGCGAGACCCAGTACTTC	CASRGTGGETQYF
TRBV7-9	many	13	-	TRBJ2-5	TGTGCCAGCAGCCCGACAGTCCAAGAGACCCAGTACTTC	CASSPTVQETQYF
TRBV20-1	few	16	TRBD2	TRBJ2-5	TGCAGTGCTAGGAGGCGCGGGGGGGCCCTGAGGGAGACCCAGTACTTC	CSARRRGGALRETQYF
TRBV28	-	13	-	TRBJ2-5	TGTGCCAGCAGTTCCGGAAGAGCAGAGACCCAGTACTTC	CASSSGRAETQYF
TRBV12-3/TRBV12-4	many	12	-	TRBJ1-2	TGTGCCAGCAGTGCAGGGGATCGTGGCTACACCTTC	CASSAGDRGYTF
TRBV18	-	16	-	TRBJ2-7	TGTGCCAGCTCACCAGGTCCGGGATCACTCTCATACGAGCAGTACTTC	CASSPGPGSLSYEQYF
TRBV15	-	16	-	TRBJ2-3	TGTGCCACCAGCAGAACTCCCAGCGGTGCCTCAGATACGCAGTATTTT	CATSRTPSGASDTQYF
TRBV14	-	14	-	TRBJ2-1	TGTGCCAGCAGCCAAGCCACAGGGAACAATGAGCAGTTCTTC	CASSQATGNNEQFF
TRBV20-1	many	15	TRBD1	TRBJ1-6	TGCAGTGCTAGGCCGTCCGGGACAGTCAATTCACCCCTCCACTTT	CSARPSGTVNSPLHF
TRBV15	few	16	TRBD2	TRBJ2-1	TGTGCCACCAGCAGAGATCGGAGCGGGGGGGCGGGTGAGCAGTTCTTC	CATSRDRSGGAGEQFF
TRBV7-8	few	18	TRBD1	TRBJ2-3	TGTGCCAGCAGCTTAAGCACCTGGACAGGAGCTAGCACAGATACGCAGTATTTT	CASSLSTWTGASTDTQYF
TRBV7-2	many	14	-	TRBJ2-5	TGTGCCAGCAGCTTCGGCCCAGGACAAGAGACCCAGTACTTC	CASSFGPGQETQYF
TRBV7-9	few	14	-	TRBJ1-3	TGTGCCAGCAGCCCAAGGGACCGTGGAAACACCATATATTTT	CASSPRDRGNTIYF
TRBV12-3/TRBV12-4	few	16	TRBD2	TRBJ2-3	TGTGCCAGCGGGGGGCGACTAGCGGGGGTCCAGGATACGCAGTATTTT	CASGGRLAGVQDTQYF
TRBV20-1	-	14	-	TRBJ2-1	TGCAGTGCTAGAGAGGGGGGGCCCGGAAATGAGCAGTTCTTC	CSAREGGPGNEQFF
TRBV4-1	-	18	TRBD2	TRBJ2-1	TGCGCCAGCAGCCAAGATTGGACTAGCGGGGGACGCTACAATGAGCAGTTCTTC	CASSQDWTSGGRYNEQFF
TRBV20-1	many	10	-	TRBJ1-2	TGCAGTGCTAGAGATGAGGGCTACACCTTC	CSARDEGYTF
TRBV29-1	many	15	-	TRBJ1-1	TGCAGCGTTCGAGACAGCGGGGGGATGAACACTGAAGCTTTCTTT	CSVRDSGGMNTEAFF
TRBV20-1	-	15	TRBD1	TRBJ2-2	TGCAGTGCTAGAACAGGGGTAGCGAACACCGGGGAGCTGTTTTTT	CSARTGVANTGELFF
TRBV29-1	-	13	-	TRBJ2-1	TGCAGCGTTCTGGCGGGACTGGGGAATGAGCAGTTCTTC	CSVLAGLGNEQFF
TRBV18	few	14	-	TRBJ2-1	TGTGCCAGCTCACCAGCCATCCTCACGGATGAGCAGTTCTTC	CASSPAILTDEQFF
TRBV5-1	-	17	-	TRBJ2-7	TGCGCCAGCAGCCACGGACGGGGGCGAAAGTTCTCTTCCGAGCAGTACTTC	CASSHGRGRKFSSEQYF
TRBV20-1	-	15	TRBD1	TRBJ1-6	TGCAGTGCTAGAGCCGGGACAGCCTTTAATTCACCCCTCCACTTT	CSARAGTAFNSPLHF
TRBV6-1	few	14	TRBD1	TRBJ1-1	TGTGCCAGCGGGAGACAGGGGGCAGACACTGAAGCTTTCTTT	CASGRQGADTEAFF
TRBV3-1	-	15	-	TRBJ2-2	TGTGCCAGCAGCAACCCAGTCTTGAACACCGGGGAGCTGTTTTTT	CASSNPVLNTGELFF
TRBV12-3/TRBV12-4	-	16	TRBD2	TRBJ2-1	TGTGCCAGCACCCCTTTAGCGGGGGGTCATTACAATGAGCAGTTCTTC	CASTPLAGGHYNEQFF
TRBV25-1	few	13	-	TRBJ2-1	TGTGCCAGCAGTAAATCCCGAAACAATGAGCAGTTCTTC	CASSKSRNNEQFF
TRBV28	few	13	TRBD1	TRBJ2-1	TGTGCCAGCAACAGGGGGTCTCGGAATGAGCAGTTCTTC	CASNRGSRNEQFF
TRBV20-1	many	10	-	TRBJ2-1	TGCAGTGCCACTCAGCATGAGCAGTTCTTC	CSATQHEQFF
TRBV9	many	16	TRBD1	TRBJ2-2	TGTGCCAGCAGCGTCGGACAGGGGGCGAACACCGGGGAGCTGTTTTTT	CASSVGQGANTGELFF
TRBV29-1	few	13	TRBD1	TRBJ2-7	TGCAGCGCAGCCGGGACAGGGGTGTACGAGCAGTACTTC	CSAAGTGVYEQYF